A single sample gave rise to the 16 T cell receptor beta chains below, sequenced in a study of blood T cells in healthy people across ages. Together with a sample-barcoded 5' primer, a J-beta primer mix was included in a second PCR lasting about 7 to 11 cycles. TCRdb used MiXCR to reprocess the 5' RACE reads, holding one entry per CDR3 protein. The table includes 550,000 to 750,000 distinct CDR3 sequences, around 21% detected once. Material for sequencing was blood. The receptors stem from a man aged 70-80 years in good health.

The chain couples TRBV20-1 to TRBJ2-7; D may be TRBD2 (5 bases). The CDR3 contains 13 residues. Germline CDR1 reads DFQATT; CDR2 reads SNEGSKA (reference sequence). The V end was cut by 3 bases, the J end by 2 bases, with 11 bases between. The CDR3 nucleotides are TGCAGTGCTAGGACTACTAGAGCCTACGAGCAGTACTTC. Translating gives CSARTTRAYEQYF.

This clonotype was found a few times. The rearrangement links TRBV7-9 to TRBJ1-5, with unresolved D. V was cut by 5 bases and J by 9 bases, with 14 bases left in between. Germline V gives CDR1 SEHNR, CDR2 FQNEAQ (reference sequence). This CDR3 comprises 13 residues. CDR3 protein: CASSATTVSPQHF. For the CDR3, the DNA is TGTGCCAGCAGCGCAACGACGGTCTCGCCCCAGCATTTT.

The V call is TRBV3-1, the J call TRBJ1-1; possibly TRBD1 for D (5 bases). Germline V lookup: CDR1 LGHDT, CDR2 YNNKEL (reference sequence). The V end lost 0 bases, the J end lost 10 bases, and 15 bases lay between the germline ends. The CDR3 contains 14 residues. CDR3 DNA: TGTGCCAGCAGCCAAGATAATGGCAGGGTAGCAGCTTTCTTT. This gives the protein CASSQDNGRVAAFF. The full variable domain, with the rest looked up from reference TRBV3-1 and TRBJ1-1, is DTAVSQTPKYLVTQMGNDKSIKCEQNLGHDTMYWYKQDSKKFLKIMFSYNNKELIINETVPNRFSPKSPDKAHLNLHINSLELGDSAVYFCASSQDNGRVAAFFGQGTRLTVV.

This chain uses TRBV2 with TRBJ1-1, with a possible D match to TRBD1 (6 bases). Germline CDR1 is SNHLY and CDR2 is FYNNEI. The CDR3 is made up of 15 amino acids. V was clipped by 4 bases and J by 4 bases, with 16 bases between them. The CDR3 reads CASSVWDMGSTEAFF. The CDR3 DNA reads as TGTGCCAGCAGTGTCTGGGACATGGGTAGCACTGAAGCTTTCTTT.

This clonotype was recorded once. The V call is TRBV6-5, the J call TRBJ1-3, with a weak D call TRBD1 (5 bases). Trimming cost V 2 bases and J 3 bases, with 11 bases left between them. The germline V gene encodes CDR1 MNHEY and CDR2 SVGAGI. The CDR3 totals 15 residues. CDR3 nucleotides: TGTGCCAGCAGTTACACCCCGGGGGATGGAAACACCATATATTTT. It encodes CASSYTPGDGNTIYF.

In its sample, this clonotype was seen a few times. CDR3 coding DNA: TGCGCCAGCAGCCAAGACCCCCTTACAGATACGCAGTATTTT. Translated: CASSQDPLTDTQYF. The chain recombines TRBV4-1 with TRBJ2-3; D is uncertain. The V end lost 0 bases, the J end lost 3 bases, and 7 bases lay between the germline ends. The CDR3 extends over 14 amino acids. Germline V gene sequence: CDR1 MGHRA, CDR2 YSYEKL.

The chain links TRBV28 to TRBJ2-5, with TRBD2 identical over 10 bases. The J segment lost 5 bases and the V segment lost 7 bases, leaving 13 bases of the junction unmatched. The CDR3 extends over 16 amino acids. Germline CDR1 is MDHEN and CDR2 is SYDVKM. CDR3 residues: CASNRVGLAGEETQYF. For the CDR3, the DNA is TGTGCCAGCAATCGGGTAGGGCTAGCGGGAGAGGAGACCCAGTACTTC.

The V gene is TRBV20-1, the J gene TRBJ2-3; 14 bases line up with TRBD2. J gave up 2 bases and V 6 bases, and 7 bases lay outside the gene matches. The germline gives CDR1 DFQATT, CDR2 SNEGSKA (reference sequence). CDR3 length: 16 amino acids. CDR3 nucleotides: TGCAGTGCACTTAGGACTAGCGGGAGGTACACAGATACGCAGTATTTT. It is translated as CSALRTSGRYTDTQYF.

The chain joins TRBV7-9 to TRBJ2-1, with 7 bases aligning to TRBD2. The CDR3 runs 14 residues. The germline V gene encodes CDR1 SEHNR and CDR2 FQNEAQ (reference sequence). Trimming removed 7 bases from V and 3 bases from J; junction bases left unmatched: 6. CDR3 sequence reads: CASTLGGIYNEQFF. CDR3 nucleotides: TGTGCCAGCACCCTCGGGGGGATCTACAATGAGCAGTTCTTC.

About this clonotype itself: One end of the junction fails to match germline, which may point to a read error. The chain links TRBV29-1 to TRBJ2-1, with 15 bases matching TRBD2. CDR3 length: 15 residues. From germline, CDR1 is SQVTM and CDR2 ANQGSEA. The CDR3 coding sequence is TGCAGCGTTGAAGAGGGACTAGCGGGAGGCAATGAGCAGCTCTTC. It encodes CSVEEGLAGGNEQLF.

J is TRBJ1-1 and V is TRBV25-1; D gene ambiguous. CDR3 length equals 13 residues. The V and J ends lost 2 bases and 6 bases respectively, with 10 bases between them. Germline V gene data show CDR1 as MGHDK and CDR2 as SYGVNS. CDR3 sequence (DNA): TGTGCCAGCAGTGAAAAGGCGATTTCTGAAGCTTTCTTT. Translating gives CASSEKAISEAFF.

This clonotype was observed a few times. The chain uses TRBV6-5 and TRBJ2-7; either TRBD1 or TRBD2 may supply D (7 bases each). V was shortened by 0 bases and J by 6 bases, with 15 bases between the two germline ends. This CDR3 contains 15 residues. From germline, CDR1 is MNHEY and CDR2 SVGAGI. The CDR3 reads CASSYSSQGGLEQYF. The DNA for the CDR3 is TGTGCCAGCAGTTACTCGAGTCAGGGGGGGCTCGAGCAGTACTTC.

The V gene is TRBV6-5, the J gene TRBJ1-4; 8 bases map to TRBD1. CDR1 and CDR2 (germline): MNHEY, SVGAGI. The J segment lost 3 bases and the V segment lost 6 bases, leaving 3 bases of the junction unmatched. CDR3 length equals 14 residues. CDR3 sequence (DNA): TGTGCCAGCAGATCGGACAGGGCTAATGAAAAACTGTTTTTT. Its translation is CASRSDRANEKLFF.

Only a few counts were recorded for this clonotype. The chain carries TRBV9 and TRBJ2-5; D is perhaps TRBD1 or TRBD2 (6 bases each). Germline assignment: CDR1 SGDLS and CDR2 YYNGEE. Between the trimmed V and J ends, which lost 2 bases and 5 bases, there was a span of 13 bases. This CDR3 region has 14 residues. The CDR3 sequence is CASSVGQGRETQYF. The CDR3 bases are TGTGCCAGCAGCGTCGGTCAGGGGAGGGAGACCCAGTACTTC.

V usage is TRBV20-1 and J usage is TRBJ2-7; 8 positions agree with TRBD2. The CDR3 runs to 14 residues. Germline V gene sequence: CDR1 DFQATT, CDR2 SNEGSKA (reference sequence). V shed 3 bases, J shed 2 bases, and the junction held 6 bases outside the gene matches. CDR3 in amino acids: CSASSGNQAYEQYF. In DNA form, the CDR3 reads TGCAGTGCTAGTAGCGGGAATCAAGCCTACGAGCAGTACTTC.

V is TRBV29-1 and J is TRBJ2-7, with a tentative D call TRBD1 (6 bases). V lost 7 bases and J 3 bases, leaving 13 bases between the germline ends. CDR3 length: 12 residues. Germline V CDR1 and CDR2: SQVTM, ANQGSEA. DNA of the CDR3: TGCAGCGCTGGGGACACTGACTACGAGCAGTACTTC. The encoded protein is CSAGDTDYEQYF.